The 31 T cell receptor beta chains below were found in one sample sequenced in a study of identical twins. TCRdb called the 5' RACE reads again in MiXCR, with one record for every CDR3 protein. Among 600,000 to 850,000 distinct CDR3 sequences listed, about 20% were seen once. The sample was also linked to a second study, of T cells expressing NK-cell markers.

Sequenced input: PBMCs. These receptors came from a young woman in good health.

The chain joins TRBV7-9 to TRBJ2-5; the match to TRBD1 covers 8 bases. Germline V gives CDR1 SEHNR, CDR2 FQNEAQ (reference sequence). J lost 4 bases, V lost 6 bases, and 7 bases had no gene match. The CDR3 runs to 14 residues. CDR3 nucleotides: TGTGCCAGCAGTCTGACAGGGGTTTTAGAGACCCAGTACTTC. Protein: CASSLTGVLETQYF.

DNA for the CDR3: TGCGCCAGCAGCCCTCGCGGGAGCGACGGGGAGCTGTTTTTT. Protein: CASSPRGSDGELFF. The V and J genes are TRBV5-1 and TRBJ2-2, with TRBD2 identical over 7 bases. The CDR3 extends over 14 amino acids. Trimming took 4 bases from V and 7 from J; bases not matched to a gene: 7. Germline values: CDR1 SGHRS, CDR2 YFSETQ.

This clonotype has only a few counts. The chain is built from TRBV10-3 and TRBJ1-1; D not certain. CDR1 ENHRY and CDR2 SYGVKD come from the germline V gene. The CDR3 covers 14 residues. Trimming took off 5 bases at V and 8 bases at J, with 18 bases between the two ends. The CDR3: CAISLANAVEEAFF. The DNA of the CDR3 is TGTGCCATCAGTCTGGCAAACGCCGTCGAAGAAGCTTTCTTT.

The V and J genes are TRBV29-1 and TRBJ2-2; TRBD2 is a possible D gene (5 bases). Per germline, CDR1 SQVTM and CDR2 ANQGSEA. The V end lost 6 bases, the J end lost 5 bases, and 7 bases lay between the germline ends. The CDR3 totals 11 residues. The DNA for the CDR3 is TGCAGCGTGACTAAGACCGGGGAGCTGTTTTTT. As protein: CSVTKTGELFF.

The chain combines TRBV18 with TRBJ2-1, with TRBD2 matching 10 bases. The V and J ends lost 3 bases and 9 bases, in that order; junction bases with no gene match: 14. Looked up from germline, CDR1 is KGHSH and CDR2 is LQKENI. The CDR3 consists of 17 residues. DNA of the CDR3: TGTGCCAGCTCACCGGCAACTAGCGGGGCACCCACAAGTGAGCAGTTCTTC. As protein: CASSPATSGAPTSEQFF.

This clonotype was seen a few times. The rearrangement links TRBV20-1 to TRBJ2-1; 10 nucleotides line up with TRBD2. Germline trimming cut 4 bases from V and 6 bases from J; bases unmatched to any gene: 9. The CDR3 contains 15 residues. The germline CDR1 and CDR2 sequences are DFQATT and SNEGSKA (reference sequence). The CDR3 protein is CSANEREGPRNEQFF. DNA of the CDR3: TGCAGTGCTAATGAGCGGGAGGGCCCTCGCAATGAGCAGTTCTTC.

V is TRBV20-1 and J is TRBJ2-7; 7 positions agree with TRBD1. The J segment lost 6 bases and the V segment lost 1 base, leaving 6 bases of the junction unmatched. The germline CDR1 and CDR2 sequences are DFQATT and SNEGSKA (reference sequence). This CDR3 is built from 13 residues. In nucleotides, the CDR3 is TGCAGTGCTAGAGTCACAGGGGTGGGCGAGCAGTACTTC. Translated: CSARVTGVGEQYF.

This rearrangement joins TRBV6-2 or TRBV6-3 to TRBJ2-1, with 8 bases aligning to TRBD2. The J segment lost 1 base and the V segment lost 0 bases, leaving 8 bases of the junction unmatched. This CDR3 contains 18 residues. CDR1 MNHEY and CDR2 SVGEGT come from the germline V gene. The CDR3 DNA reads TGTGCCAGCAGTTACTCGACCCTGGCGGGAGGTTCCTACAATGAGCAGTTCTTC. It codes for CASSYSTLAGGSYNEQFF.

This clonotype was counted between two and nine times. The chain carries TRBV25-1 and TRBJ2-7; D call uncertain. CDR1 is MGHDK and CDR2 is SYGVNS in the germline V gene. V lost 7 bases and J lost 2, with 6 bases in between. There are 11 residues in the CDR3. The DNA for the CDR3 is TGTGCCAGCACCGAAGCCTACGAGCAGTACTTC. It is translated as CASTEAYEQYF.

V gene TRBV20-1 combines with J gene TRBJ2-1, with 10 bases identical to TRBD2. CDR3 length equals 16 residues. Unmatched junction bases numbered 8, after V lost 0 bases and J lost 6 bases. The germline gives CDR1 DFQATT, CDR2 SNEGSKA (reference sequence). CDR3 residues: CSARDPSGSAANEQFF. In DNA, the CDR3 is TGCAGTGCTAGAGATCCTAGCGGGAGTGCGGCCAATGAGCAGTTCTTC.

The CDR3 protein is CASTQGAYEQYF. In DNA form, the CDR3 reads TGTGCCAGCACCCAGGGAGCCTACGAGCAGTACTTC. The chain is built from TRBV25-1 and TRBJ2-7, with D tentatively TRBD1 or TRBD2 (5 bases each). Per germline, CDR1 MGHDK and CDR2 SYGVNS. The V gene lost 7 bases and the J gene lost 2 bases, with 9 bases spanning the gap. The CDR3 runs to 12 residues.

This clonotype was seen many times. The chain couples TRBV5-5 to TRBJ2-1, with 8 bases fitting TRBD2. V dropped 4 bases and J dropped 5; count of bases not matched to a gene: 5. The CDR3 consists of 14 residues. Germline CDR1 and CDR2: SGHKS and YYEKEE (reference sequence). The CDR3, as DNA: TGTGCCAGCAGCGCCTCAGCGGGGGACAATGAGCAGTTCTTC. Its protein is CASSASAGDNEQFF.

The chain is built from TRBV5-1 and TRBJ2-1; 16 nucleotides agree with TRBD2. Germline CDR1 is SGHRS and CDR2 is YFSETQ. This CDR3 comprises 19 residues. Germline trimming cut 4 bases from V and 6 bases from J; bases unmatched to any gene: 13. In DNA, the CDR3 is TGCGCCAGCAGCACCCTGCCGGGACTAGCGGGGGGGCCTCTCAATGAGCAGTTCTTC. Translated, it gives CASSTLPGLAGGPLNEQFF.

This clonotype appeared many times. The rearrangement links TRBV12-3 or TRBV12-4 to TRBJ1-1; 7 bases are a match to TRBD1. V lost 7 bases and J lost 4; bases outside the gene matches: 12. CDR3 length equals 15 residues. The CDR3 is CASTSRRGGPTEAFF. As DNA, the CDR3 is TGTGCCAGCACCTCCCGGCGAGGGGGCCCCACTGAAGCTTTCTTT.

A few counts support this clonotype. J is TRBJ2-3 and V is TRBV29-1, with TRBD2 as a possible D gene (6 bases). CDR3 length: 13 residues. V was cut by 7 bases and J by 2 bases, with 13 bases left in between. Germline values: CDR1 SQVTM, CDR2 ANQGSEA. The CDR3 spells CSAVAVNTDTQYF. The CDR3 DNA sequence: TGCAGCGCTGTAGCGGTTAACACAGATACGCAGTATTTT.

The table lists this clonotype with many counts. The chain employs TRBV12-3 or TRBV12-4 and TRBJ1-1, with 8 bases matching TRBD1. Unmatched junction bases numbered 5, after V lost 5 bases and J lost 6 bases. The CDR3 is 13 amino acids. The CDR3 loop is CASSLGQGAEAFF. The DNA of the CDR3 is TGTGCCAGCAGTCTCGGACAGGGCGCTGAAGCTTTCTTT.

The table lists this clonotype with many counts. The chain is built from TRBV6-1 and TRBJ1-1; a weak D match, TRBD1 (6 bases). The CDR3 runs to 13 residues. The V and J ends lost 4 bases and 3 bases respectively, with 9 bases between them. The germline V gene has CDR1 MNHNS and CDR2 SASEGT. This CDR3 reads CASSAGTHTEAFF. Written as DNA, the CDR3 is TGTGCCAGCAGTGCAGGGACACACACTGAAGCTTTCTTT.

V gene TRBV29-1 combines with J gene TRBJ2-1, with D maybe TRBD1 (6 bases). Per the germline V gene, CDR1 is SQVTM and CDR2 is ANQGSEA. The CDR3 is 15 residues long. V was shortened by 8 bases and J by 9 bases, with 26 bases between the two germline ends. CDR3 amino acids: CSHAEWDIPPTEQFF. The CDR3 bases are TGCAGCCATGCAGAGTGGGACATTCCTCCCACTGAGCAGTTCTTC.

The chain recombines TRBV10-3 with TRBJ1-2, with 8 positions matching TRBD1. Germline loops: CDR1 ENHRY, CDR2 SYGVKD. The CDR3 consists of 17 residues. Unmatched junction bases numbered 9, after V lost 3 bases and J lost 0 bases. The CDR3 sequence: CAISDSGQVTTNYGYTF. As DNA, the CDR3 is TGTGCCATCAGTGACTCGGGACAGGTCACTACTAACTATGGCTACACCTTC.

The rearrangement joins TRBV20-1 to TRBJ2-7; D call uncertain. The V end lost 5 bases, the J end lost 2 bases, and 16 bases lay between the germline ends. The CDR3 loop spans 14 amino acids. The germline V gene encodes CDR1 DFQATT and CDR2 SNEGSKA (reference sequence). The CDR3: CSAWRVAGPYEQYF. The CDR3 DNA sequence: TGCAGTGCTTGGAGAGTAGCAGGTCCCTACGAGCAGTACTTC.

This clonotype was counted between two and nine times. This chain links TRBV20-1 with TRBJ2-2; 9 bases match TRBD2. Germline V gene data show CDR1 as DFQATT and CDR2 as SNEGSKA (reference sequence). The CDR3 is 15 residues long. Trimming at V came to 1 base and at J to 1 base, leaving 1 base not matched to a gene. In DNA form, the CDR3 reads TGCAGTGCTAGAGGAGCGGGAGGGAACACCGGGGAGCTGTTTTTT. Encoded protein: CSARGAGGNTGELFF.

The rearrangement joins TRBV6-1 to TRBJ1-2, with TRBD1 as a possible D gene (5 bases). CDR1 and CDR2 from the germline V gene are MNHNS and SASEGT. The CDR3 is made up of 14 amino acids. Trimming cost V 5 bases and J 7 bases, with 17 bases left between them. CDR3 region: CASSPTGTASGYTF. Here the CDR3 DNA reads TGTGCCAGCAGTCCCACTGGGACGGCCAGTGGCTACACCTTC.

This chain uses TRBV20-1 with TRBJ2-7; TRBD2 agrees at 11 bases. CDR1 and CDR2 (germline): DFQATT, SNEGSKA (reference sequence). The CDR3 is made up of 15 amino acids. The V gene end was trimmed by 3 bases and the J gene end by 0 bases; junction bases not matched to a gene: 4. The CDR3 DNA follows: TGCAGTGCTAGTGATACTAGCGGGGGCTCCTACGAGCAGTACTTC. Amino acid sequence: CSASDTSGGSYEQYF.

The chain joins TRBV5-1 to TRBJ1-3; D is ambiguous. The CDR3 has 14 amino acids. Germline-derived CDR1 and CDR2 are SGHRS and YFSETQ. Trimming took off 0 bases at V and 5 bases at J, with 9 bases between the two ends. The CDR3 here is CASSLDSSRNTIYF. The CDR3 DNA follows: TGCGCCAGCAGCTTGGACAGCTCACGAAACACCATATATTTT.

This clonotype turned up a few times. This chain connects TRBV10-3 to TRBJ2-7, with no clear D. Germline assignment: CDR1 ENHRY and CDR2 SYGVKD. V lost 4 bases, J lost 2 bases, and 15 bases lay in between. CDR3 size: 15 residues. DNA of the CDR3: TGTGCCATCAGTGGGATTGACGACACCCCCTACGAGCAGTACTTC. Its protein is CAISGIDDTPYEQYF.

The table lists this clonotype with a few counts. This sequence joins TRBV5-1 and TRBJ2-7, with no clear D. With 2 bases removed from V and 4 bases from J, the gap between germline ends came to 16 bases. Germline lookup yields CDR1 SGHRS and CDR2 YFSETQ. This CDR3 contains 15 residues. The CDR3 DNA is TGCGCCAGCAGCTTTAATGGAAGGGCCCGATACGAGCAGTACTTC. This gives the protein CASSFNGRARYEQYF.

The chain couples TRBV20-1 to TRBJ1-1, with D maybe TRBD1 (5 bases). The CDR3 consists of 11 residues. V was shortened by 6 bases and J by 5 bases, with 10 bases between the two germline ends. CDR1 DFQATT and CDR2 SNEGSKA come from the germline V gene (reference sequence). CDR3 DNA sequence: TGCAGTGCCTTCCGGGGGACTGAAGCTTTCTTT. Protein: CSAFRGTEAFF.

The gene calls are TRBV2 and TRBJ1-2; D is perhaps TRBD1 (6 bases). Trimming left V 7 bases short and J 3 bases short, with 12 bases between. This CDR3 has 13 amino acids. Per germline, CDR1 SNHLY and CDR2 FYNNEI. Here the CDR3 DNA reads TGTGCCAGCACCACAGGGAGGGACTATGGCTACACCTTC. Translating gives CASTTGRDYGYTF.

The chain recombines TRBV9 with TRBJ2-5; tentative D call: TRBD1 (5 bases). The CDR3 covers 14 residues. Deletions cut 3 bases from V and 5 bases from J, with 14 bases between. Germline V CDR1 and CDR2: SGDLS, YYNGEE. CDR3 amino acids: CASSGGRVGETQYF. CDR3 nucleotides: TGTGCCAGCAGCGGAGGCAGGGTTGGCGAGACCCAGTACTTC.

V usage is TRBV7-6 and J usage is TRBJ2-3, with unresolved D. The CDR3 consists of 15 residues. Germline assignment: CDR1 SGHVS and CDR2 FNYEAQ. With 8 bases removed from V and 5 bases from J, the gap between germline ends came to 20 bases. The CDR3 bases are TGTGCCAGCGGCCCCCCTGACCTTTCAGGAGATACGCAGTATTTT. This sequence encodes CASGPPDLSGDTQYF.

This clonotype was seen repeatedly, ten times or more. V and J are TRBV5-1 and TRBJ1-5; unclear D gene. The V gene's germline CDR1 is SGHRS and CDR2 YFSETQ. This CDR3 comprises 14 residues. Trimming pared 0 bases from V and 4 bases from J, leaving 8 bases between. The CDR3 DNA reads as TGCGCCAGCAGCTTGGAGGGCAGGAATCAGCCCCAGCATTTT. It is translated as CASSLEGRNQPQHF.